This TCR beta chain derives from a study of regulatory T cells in long-lasting Graves disease. General study results and limits: Limited sample numbers may have lowered accuracy. Persistent patients shared more public clonotypes (2,741) than newly diagnosed patients (under 1,000).

Looked up from germline, CDR1 is MDHEN and CDR2 is SYDVKM. The CDR3 is made up of 14 amino acids. Germline trimming cut 5 bases from V and 8 bases from J; bases unmatched to any gene: 7. Sequencing libraries for TCR beta were prepared with iRepertoire HTBI primers and Arm-PCR of CDR3 regions. TCRdb re-analysed the multiplex PCR reads in MiXCR, keeping a single row per CDR3 protein. Of around 480,000 distinct CDR3 sequences in the sample, around 16% were seen once. This clonotype was counted at least ten times. Its specificity is unknown. Documented time point: newly diagnosed GD, antithyroid drugs for less than 3 months. Generation of the TCR library employed RNA extracted from PBMCs. The same specimen was also included in a second study, on T cells in Graves' hyperthyroidism and ophthalmopathy. Turning to that study: Exclusion of a patient resulted from uncontrolled infection, other autoimmune disease, pregnancy or lactation. Blood also showed most of the thyroid clonotypes that were expanded above 0.001.

The chain uses TRBV28 and TRBJ1-4; 8 bases are a match to TRBD1. This TCR was sampled from a middle-aged man with Graves disease. This specimen was peripheral blood mononuclear cells (PBMCs), taken at new diagnosis, from a patient treated with antithyroid drugs. In DNA form, the CDR3 reads TGTGCCAGCAGTCAGGACAGGGTGGACGAAAAACTGTTTTTT. It specifies CASSQDRVDEKLFF.